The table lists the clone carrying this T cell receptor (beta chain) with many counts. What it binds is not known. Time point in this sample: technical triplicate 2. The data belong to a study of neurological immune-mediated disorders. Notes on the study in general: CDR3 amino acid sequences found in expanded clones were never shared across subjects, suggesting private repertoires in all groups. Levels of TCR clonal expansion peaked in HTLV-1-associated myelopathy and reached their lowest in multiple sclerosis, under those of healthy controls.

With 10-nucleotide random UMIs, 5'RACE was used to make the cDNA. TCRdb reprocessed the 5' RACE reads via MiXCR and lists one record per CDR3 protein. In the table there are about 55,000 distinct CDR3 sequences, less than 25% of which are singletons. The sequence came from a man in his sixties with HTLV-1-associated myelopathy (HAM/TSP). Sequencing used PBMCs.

The CDR3 protein is CASSEPGDGYTF. CDR3 nucleotides: TGTGCCAGCAGTGAACCAGGGGATGGCTACACCTTC. The chain joins TRBV25-1 to TRBJ1-2; tentatively, D is TRBD1 (6 bases). CDR1 and CDR2 (germline): MGHDK, SYGVNS. The V and J ends lost 2 bases and 6 bases respectively, with 7 bases between them. This CDR3 is built from 12 residues.